A selection of T cell receptor beta chains follows, all from one sample in a study of control samples from healthy donors and cancer patients. Some clones are missing from TCRdb's copy, which holds only in-frame ones; the method was immunoSEQ multiplex PCR. Altogether about 130,000 clones are present, roughly 90% being singletons, with the ten largest covering 2% to 3%. Sequencing was done on a sample of blood. Every receptor here comes from a man in his forties or fifties in good health. Both conserved end residues are part of each CDR3. A D gene is named only where the DNA matches it firmly. Clone size appears in some rows only: once, few, many, or a class for an expanded clone.

TRBD1	.	TRBV5-3	TRBJ2-2	TGTGCCAGAGACTGGGCAGGGGGCATCGGGGAGCTGTTTTTT	CARDWAGGIGELFF
.	.	TRBV6-5	TRBJ1-3	TGTGCCAGCAGTTACTTCCCAGGCTTCCAAAACACCATATATTTT	CASSYFPGFQNTIYF
.	.	TRBV5-8	TRBJ1-3	TGTGCCAGCACCAGAAGGGGCCAGGGGTCGGGGGACACCATATATTTT	CASTRRGQGSGDTIYF
.	.	TRBV7-8	TRBJ1-3	TGTGCCAGCAGCTTGAATCAAGGGTTATACACCATATATTTT	CASSLNQGLYTIYF
.	.	TRBV5-1	TRBJ2-1	TGCGCCAGCAGCTCTGGGGGTGAGCAGTTCTTC	CASSSGGEQFF
TRBD1	.	TRBV7-6	TRBJ2-1	TGTGCCAGCAGTCGCGGACAGGAATACTACAATGAGCAGTTCTTC	CASSRGQEYYNEQFF
TRBD1	.	TRBV6-1	TRBJ1-3	TGTGCCAGCAGTGAACGGTCAGGGGGCGCTTATGGAAACACCATATATTTT	CASSERSGGAYGNTIYF
.	once	TRBV7-3	TRBJ1-2	TGTGCCAGCAGCCTCGGGGCAGGCTCTGATGGCTACACCTTC	CASSLGAGSDGYTF
TRBD1	.	TRBV5-5	TRBJ1-2	TGTGCCAGCAGCTTGGGGGATAAGGGGACAGGCGGCTACACCTTC	CASSLGDKGTGGYTF
.	.	TRBV9	TRBJ2-2	TGTGCCAGCAGGGCAGGGGCCACGAACACCGGGGAGCTGTTTTTT	CASRAGATNTGELFF
.	.	TRBV12-3/TRBV12-4	TRBJ1-4	TGTGCCAGCAGCCATCGACGGCATGAAAAACTGTTTTTT	CASSHRRHEKLFF
.	once	TRBV7-2	TRBJ1-5	TGTGCCAGCAGTCAGGGGTCGGGCAATCAGCCCCAGCATTTT	CASSQGSGNQPQHF
.	.	TRBV9	TRBJ2-1	TGTGCCAGCAGCTCTGACTTGAACGAGCAGTTCTTC	CASSSDLNEQFF
.	few	TRBV5-1	TRBJ1-3	TGCGCCAGCAGCAGAAGCGGCAGGAGCTCTGGAAACACCATATATTTT	CASSRSGRSSGNTIYF
.	.	TRBV30	TRBJ2-1	TGTGCCTGGAGTGTGAGGGAGCAGTTCTTC	CAWSVREQFF
.	once	TRBV15	TRBJ1-3	TGTGCCACCAGCAGAGACACGGGACGGACCATATATTTT	CATSRDTGRTIYF
.	.	TRBV30	TRBJ2-7	TGTGCCTGGAGAAAGGGGCTTCTCTCCTACGAGCAGTACTTC	CAWRKGLLSYEQYF
.	.	TRBV5-4	TRBJ2-7	TGTGCCAGCAGCCAGGCGGGCCGCTACGAGCAGTACTTC	CASSQAGRYEQYF
TRBD1	.	TRBV11-1	TRBJ2-7	TGTGCCAGCAGCTACCGGGACAGGGGAGGCGAGCAGTACTTC	CASSYRDRGGEQYF
.	.	TRBV9	TRBJ2-5	TGTGCCAGCGGCGAGGAGACCCAGTACTTC	CASGEETQYF
TRBD2	.	TRBV6-6	TRBJ2-7	TGTGCCAGCAGTCCTCCGGGACTAGCGGGCCGGCCCAGCTCCTACGAGCAGTACTTC	CASSPPGLAGRPSSYEQYF
.	.	TRBV20-1	TRBJ1-4	TGCAGTGCTAGAATCGGAGAAAAACTGTTTTTT	CSARIGEKLFF
TRBD1	.	TRBV18	TRBJ2-3	TGTGCCAGCTCACGATCCCCAGGACAGGGAGGCGATACGCAGTATTTT	CASSRSPGQGGDTQYF
TRBD1	once	TRBV7-6	TRBJ1-4	TGTGCCAGCAGCCACGGGACAGGGACGAATGAAAAACTGTTTTTT	CASSHGTGTNEKLFF
TRBD2	.	TRBV4-2	TRBJ2-7	TGTGCCAGCAGCCAAGGACTAGCGGGGGCGTACGAGCAGTACTTC	CASSQGLAGAYEQYF
.	.	TRBV7-3	TRBJ2-7	TGTGCCAGCAGCCCCCAGGGGGGTGCCCAGGGTGGGCAGTACTTC	CASSPQGGAQGGQYF
.	.	TRBV30	TRBJ2-3	TGTGCCTGGAGTGTTGGCACCACCACCAGAGGTACGCAGTATTTT	CAWSVGTTTRGTQYF
.	once	TRBV3-1/TRBV3-2	TRBJ2-2	TGTGCCAGCAGCCAAGTCAGCACCGGGGAGCTGTTTTTT	CASSQVSTGELFF
TRBD1	.	TRBV6-5	TRBJ1-6	TGTGCCAGCAGACAGGGGGCGCAAAATTCACCCCTCCACTTT	CASRQGAQNSPLHF
.	.	TRBV7-9	TRBJ1-1	TGTGCCAGCAGCCCCCCGGGGGGCAGTAGGACTGAAGCTTTCTTT	CASSPPGGSRTEAFF
.	.	TRBV2	TRBJ1-1	TGTGCCAGCAGTGTAGTGGGCGGGAACACTGAAGCTTTCTTT	CASSVVGGNTEAFF
TRBD2	.	TRBV5-1	TRBJ2-1	TGCGCCAGCAGCTTGGTGGCTAGCGGGGGGTACAATGAGCAGTTCTTC	CASSLVASGGYNEQFF